This T cell receptor (beta chain) was captured in a study of chemoradiotherapy in HPV16-positive cancers. General study results and limits: Only a couple of HPV16-positive patients supplied the functional HPV-specificity definition. Non-HPV-specific T cells did not expand in tumors during treatment, whereas candidate HPV-specific clones and E7-related motifs did. In HPV16-positive patients, HPV-responsive T-cell expansion tracked better recurrence-free survival.

CDR1 is SGDLS and CDR2 is YYNGEE in the germline V gene. V was clipped by 3 bases and J by 0 bases; unmatched bases: 11. This CDR3 comprises 18 residues. Notes on this clone: Its target is not known.

The table came from immunoSEQ multiplex PCR; TCRdb's copy has only in-frame clones and leaves some out. The sample lists tens of thousands of clones, about two thirds occurring once. Repeated repertoire sampling spanned the course of chemoradiotherapy. This clonotype originated in a human donor with HPV-associated anogenital cancer. Specimen collection occurred from a patient who underwent chemoradiotherapy. The V and J genes are TRBV9 and TRBJ2-1; TRBD2 agrees at 8 bases. The DNA for the CDR3 is TGTGCCAGCAGCGGAATTATTAGCGGGGTCAGCTCCTACAATGAGCAGTTCTTC. Its protein is CASSGIISGVSSYNEQFF.